Listed here is a single T cell receptor beta chain. Cohort placement rested on clinical history that participants reported themselves. The sample belongs to a study of blood T cell repertoires in COVID-19. The protocol was immunoSEQ multiplex PCR, while the TCRdb copy is restricted to in-frame clones and leaves out a portion. The table has roughly 360,000 clones, more than 70% seen once. Germline values: CDR1 MNHEY, CDR2 SVGAGI. This CDR3 has 12 residues. The ends lost 7 bases at V and 6 bases at J; junction bases unmatched: 5. This rearrangement joins TRBV6-5 to TRBJ1-1; 7 bases match TRBD1. The sequence derives from a man younger than 45 who had recovered from COVID-19. Sample: PBMCs or T cells enriched from blood (not recorded which). The chain's CDR3 is CASTKTGAEAFF. The CDR3, as DNA: TGTGCCAGCACTAAAACAGGGGCTGAAGCTTTCTTT.